In this sample, the clone carrying this TCR beta chain turned up a few times. Germline CDR1 is MNHNY and CDR2 is SVGAGI (reference sequence). The germline V and J ends were trimmed by 6 bases and 5 bases, with 19 bases remaining between them. The CDR3 runs 15 residues. These data come from a study of early T cells in non-severe SARS-CoV-2 infection. Across the study: From unsorted whole blood, bulk RNA was sequenced, and the chains remained unpaired.

Each single cDNA molecule received a unique molecular identifier. From the 5' RACE reads, TCRdb called clonotypes with MiXCR, one entry per CDR3 protein. The data hold around 30,000 distinct CDR3 sequences, with roughly 5.3% observed a single time. The chain recombines TRBV6-6 with TRBJ1-2; the D gene is possibly TRBD1 (6 bases). The material sequenced was whole blood. The receptor comes from an adult who was a healthcare worker with PCR-confirmed SARS-CoV-2 infection or an uninfected control (not recorded which). The CDR3 loop is CASRSPRGGEYGYTF. In nucleotides, the CDR3 is TGTGCCAGCAGAAGTCCGAGGGGGGGCGAGTATGGCTACACCTTC.